Following are 2 T cell receptor beta chains from one sample sequenced in a study of OX40 agonist ivuxolimab in advanced cancers. The assay was immunoSEQ multiplex PCR, and TCRdb's table has in-frame clones only and misses some. The sample consists of around 40,000 clones, about 89% of them appearing once. The sample was CD4+ or CD8+ T cells sorted from blood, taken in a trial of the OX40 agonist ivuxolimab. These TCRs come from an adult with an advanced solid tumor such as melanoma, head and neck, liver or kidney cancer.

The sample holds a few counts of this clone. The J gene is TRBJ2-7, the V gene TRBV28; D might be TRBD2 (5 bases). V lost 5 bases and J 1 base, leaving 9 bases between the germline ends. This CDR3 is 13 amino acids long. The germline CDR1 and CDR2 sequences are MDHEN and SYDVKM. CDR3 DNA: TGTGCCAGCAGTATTGAGGGATCCTACGAGCAGTACTTC. This codes for CASSIEGSYEQYF.

The chain employs TRBV2 and TRBJ2-7; D not certain. The CDR3 totals 11 residues. The ends were cut back, 5 bases at V and 6 bases at J, with 8 bases in the middle. The germline V gene has CDR1 SNHLY and CDR2 FYNNEI. For the CDR3, the DNA is TGTGCCAGCAGTTCAAGGTCCGAGCAGTACTTC. Encoded protein: CASSSRSEQYF.